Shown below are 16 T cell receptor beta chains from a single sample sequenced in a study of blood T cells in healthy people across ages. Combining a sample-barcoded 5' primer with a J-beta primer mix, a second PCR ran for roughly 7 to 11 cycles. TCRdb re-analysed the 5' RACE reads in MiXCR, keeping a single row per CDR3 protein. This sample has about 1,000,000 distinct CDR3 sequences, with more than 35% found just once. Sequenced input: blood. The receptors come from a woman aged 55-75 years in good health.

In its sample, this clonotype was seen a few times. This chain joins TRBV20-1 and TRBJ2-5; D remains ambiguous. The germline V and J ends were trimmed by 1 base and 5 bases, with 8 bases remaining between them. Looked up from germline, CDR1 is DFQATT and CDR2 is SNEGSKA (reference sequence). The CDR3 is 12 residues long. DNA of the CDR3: TGCAGTGCTAGAGGGGAAAAGGAGACCCAGTACTTC. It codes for CSARGEKETQYF.

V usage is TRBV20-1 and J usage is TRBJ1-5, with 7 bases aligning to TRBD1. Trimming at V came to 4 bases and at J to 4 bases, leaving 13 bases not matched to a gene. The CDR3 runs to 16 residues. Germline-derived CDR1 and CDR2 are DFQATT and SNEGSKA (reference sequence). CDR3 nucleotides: TGCAGTGCTATCAGACAGGGAGCCTCAATAAATCAGCCCCAGCATTTT. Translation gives CSAIRQGASINQPQHF.

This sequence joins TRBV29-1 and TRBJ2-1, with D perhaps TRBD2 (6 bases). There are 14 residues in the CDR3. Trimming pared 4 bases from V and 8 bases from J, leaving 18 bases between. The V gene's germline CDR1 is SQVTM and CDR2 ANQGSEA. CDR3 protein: CSVAREIPYDEQFF. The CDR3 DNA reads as TGCAGCGTTGCGCGGGAAATCCCGTACGATGAGCAGTTCTTC.

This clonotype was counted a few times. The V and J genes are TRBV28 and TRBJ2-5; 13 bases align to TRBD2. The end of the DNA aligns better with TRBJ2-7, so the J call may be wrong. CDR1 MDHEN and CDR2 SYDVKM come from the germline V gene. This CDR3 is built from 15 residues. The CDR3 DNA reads TGTGCCAGCAGTTTAATCGGGACTAGCGGGAACGAGCAGTACTTC. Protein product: CASSLIGTSGNEQYF.

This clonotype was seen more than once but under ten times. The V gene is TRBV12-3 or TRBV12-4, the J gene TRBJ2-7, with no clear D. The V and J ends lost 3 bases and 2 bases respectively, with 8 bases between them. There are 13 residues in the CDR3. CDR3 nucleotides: TGTGCCAGCAGTTTTGGGGATACCTACGAGCAGTACTTC. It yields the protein CASSFGDTYEQYF.

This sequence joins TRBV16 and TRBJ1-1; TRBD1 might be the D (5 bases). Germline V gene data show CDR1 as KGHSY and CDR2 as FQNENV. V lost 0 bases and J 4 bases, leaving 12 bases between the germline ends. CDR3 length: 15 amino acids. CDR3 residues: CASSQSHRGATEAFF. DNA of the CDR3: TGTGCCAGCAGCCAATCGCACCGAGGGGCCACTGAAGCTTTCTTT.

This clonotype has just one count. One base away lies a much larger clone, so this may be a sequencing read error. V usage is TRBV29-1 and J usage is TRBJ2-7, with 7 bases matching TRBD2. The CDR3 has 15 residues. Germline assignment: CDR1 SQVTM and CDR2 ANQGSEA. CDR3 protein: CSIETGEGPAYEQYF. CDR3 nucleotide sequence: TGCAGCATTGAAACGGGGGAGGGTCCTGCCTACGAGCAGTACTTC.

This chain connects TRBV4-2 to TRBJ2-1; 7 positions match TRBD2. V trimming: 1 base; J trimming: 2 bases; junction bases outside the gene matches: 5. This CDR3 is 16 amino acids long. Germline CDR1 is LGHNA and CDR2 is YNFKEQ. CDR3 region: CASSQGSSGPYNEQFF. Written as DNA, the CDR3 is TGTGCCAGCAGCCAAGGGTCTAGCGGTCCCTACAATGAGCAGTTCTTC.

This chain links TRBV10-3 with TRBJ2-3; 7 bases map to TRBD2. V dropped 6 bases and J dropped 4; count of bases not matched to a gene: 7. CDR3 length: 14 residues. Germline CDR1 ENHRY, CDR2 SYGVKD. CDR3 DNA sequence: TGTGCCATCAGAGGGACTATAGGGCCAGATACGCAGTATTTT. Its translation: CAIRGTIGPDTQYF.

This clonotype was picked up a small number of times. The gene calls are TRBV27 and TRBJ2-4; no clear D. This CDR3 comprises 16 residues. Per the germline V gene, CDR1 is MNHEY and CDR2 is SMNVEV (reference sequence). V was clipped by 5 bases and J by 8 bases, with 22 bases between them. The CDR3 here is CASSPSTSDQKDIQYF. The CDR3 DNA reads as TGTGCCAGCAGTCCCTCAACTTCGGATCAGAAGGACATTCAGTACTTC.

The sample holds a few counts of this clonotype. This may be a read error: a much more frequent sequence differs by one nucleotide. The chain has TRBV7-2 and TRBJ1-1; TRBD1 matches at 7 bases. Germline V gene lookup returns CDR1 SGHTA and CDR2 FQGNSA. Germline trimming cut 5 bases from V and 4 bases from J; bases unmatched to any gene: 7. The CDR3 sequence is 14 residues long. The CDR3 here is CASSVRGPSTEAFF. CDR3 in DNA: TGTGCCAGCAGCGTAAGGGGGCCGAGCACTGAAGCTTTCTTT.

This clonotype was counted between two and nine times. CDR3 coding DNA: TGTGCCATCAGGGACACCTACAATGAGCAGTTCTTC. This translates into CAIRDTYNEQFF. The chain joins TRBV10-3 to TRBJ2-1, with a weak D call TRBD1 (5 bases). The germline CDR1 and CDR2 sequences are ENHRY and SYGVKD. V dropped 6 bases and J dropped 2 bases, with 5 bases sitting between them. The CDR3 spans 12 residues.

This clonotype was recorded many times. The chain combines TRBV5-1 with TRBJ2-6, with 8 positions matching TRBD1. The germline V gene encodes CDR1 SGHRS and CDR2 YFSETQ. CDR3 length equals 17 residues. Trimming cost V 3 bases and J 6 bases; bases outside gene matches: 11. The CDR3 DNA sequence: TGCGCCAGCAGCTATGGGACAGGAAGCCATGAGGCCAACGTCCTGACTTTC. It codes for CASSYGTGSHEANVLTF.

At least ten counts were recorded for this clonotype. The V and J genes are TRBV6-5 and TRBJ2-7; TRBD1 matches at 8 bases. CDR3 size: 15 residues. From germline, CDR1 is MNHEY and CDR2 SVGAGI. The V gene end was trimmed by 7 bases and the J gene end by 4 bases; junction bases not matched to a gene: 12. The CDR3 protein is CASKPTGVIGYEQYF. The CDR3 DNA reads TGTGCCAGCAAACCGACAGGGGTCATCGGATACGAGCAGTACTTC.

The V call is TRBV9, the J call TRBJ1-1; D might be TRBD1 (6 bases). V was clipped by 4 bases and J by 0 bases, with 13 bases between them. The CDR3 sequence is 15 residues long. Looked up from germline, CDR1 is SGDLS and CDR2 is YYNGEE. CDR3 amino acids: CASSPRTALNTEAFF. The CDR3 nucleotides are TGTGCCAGCAGCCCTCGGACAGCGTTGAACACTGAAGCTTTCTTT.

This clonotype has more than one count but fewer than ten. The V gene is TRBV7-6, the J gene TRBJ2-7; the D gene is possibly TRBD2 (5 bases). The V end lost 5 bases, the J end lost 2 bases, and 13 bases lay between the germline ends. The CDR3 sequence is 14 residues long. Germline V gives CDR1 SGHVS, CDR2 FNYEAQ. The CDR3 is CASSLNGETYEQYF. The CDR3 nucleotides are TGTGCCAGCAGCCTGAACGGGGAAACCTACGAGCAGTACTTC. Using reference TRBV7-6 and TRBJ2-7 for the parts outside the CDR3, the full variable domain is GAGVSQSPRYKVTKRGQDVALRCDPISGHVSLYWYRQALGQGPEFLTYFNYEAQQDKSGLPNDRFSAERPEGSISTLTIQRTEQRDSAMYRCASSLNGETYEQYFGPGTRLTVT.